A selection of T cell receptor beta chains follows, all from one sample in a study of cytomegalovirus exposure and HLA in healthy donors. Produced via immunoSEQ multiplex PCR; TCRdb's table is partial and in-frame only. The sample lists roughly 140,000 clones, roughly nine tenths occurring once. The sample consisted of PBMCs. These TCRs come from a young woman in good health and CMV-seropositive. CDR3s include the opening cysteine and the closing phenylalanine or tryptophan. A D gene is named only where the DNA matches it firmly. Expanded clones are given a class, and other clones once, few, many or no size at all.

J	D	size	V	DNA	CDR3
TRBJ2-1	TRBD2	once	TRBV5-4	TGTGCCAGCAGCTGGGGGCAGGGACTAGCGGGCTCCTACAATGAGCAGTTCTTC	CASSWGQGLAGSYNEQFF
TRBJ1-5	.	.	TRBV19	TGTGCCAGTAGTTCAGATAGCAATCAGCCCCAGCATTTT	CASSSDSNQPQHF
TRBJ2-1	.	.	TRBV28	TGTGCCAGCGGCCTGACAAGTGGGGAGGATGAGCAGTTCTTC	CASGLTSGEDEQFF
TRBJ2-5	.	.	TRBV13	TGTGCCAGCAGAGAAGTAGTACAGGGATACGAAGAGACCCAGTACTTC	CASREVVQGYEETQYF
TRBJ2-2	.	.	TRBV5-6	TGTGCCAGCAGCTTGGTGGCTAGATTCACCGGGGAGCTGTTTTTT	CASSLVARFTGELFF
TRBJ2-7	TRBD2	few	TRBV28	TGTGCCAGCAGACCCGCTAGCGGGAAGTTCTACGAGCAGTACTTC	CASRPASGKFYEQYF
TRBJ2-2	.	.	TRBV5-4	TGTGCCAGCAGCTTGCCTGTGAACACCGGGGAGCTGTTTTTT	CASSLPVNTGELFF
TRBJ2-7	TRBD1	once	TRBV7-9	TGTGCCAGCAGCTTAAACAGGGGGCTTGGGGAGCAGTACTTC	CASSLNRGLGEQYF
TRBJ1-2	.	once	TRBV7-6	TGTGCCAGCAGCCCGGAGCAGGGACTCGAACTCTACACCTTC	CASSPEQGLELYTF
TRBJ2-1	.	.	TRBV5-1	TGCGCCAGCAGCCTTGCAAGGGGCAATGAGCAGTTCTTC	CASSLARGNEQFF
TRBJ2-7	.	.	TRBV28	TGTGCCAGCAGTTTAGGAGGTGGGTACGAGCAGTACTTC	CASSLGGGYEQYF
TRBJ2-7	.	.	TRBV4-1	TGCGCCAGCAGCCCGAGGGCAGGACCGAGCTCCTACGAGCAGTACTTC	CASSPRAGPSSYEQYF
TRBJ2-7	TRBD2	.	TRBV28	TGTGCCAGCATCGGGATTAGCGGGAACCCCTACGAGCAGTACTTC	CASIGISGNPYEQYF
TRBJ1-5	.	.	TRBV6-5	TGTGCCAGCAGTTACTCGGGGGGGAATCAGCCCCAGCATTTT	CASSYSGGNQPQHF
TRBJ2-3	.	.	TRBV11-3	TGTGCCAGCAGCTTAGCCCTAGATAGGCCCACAGATACGCAGTATTTT	CASSLALDRPTDTQYF
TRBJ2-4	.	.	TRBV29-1	TGCAGCGTTGGTTCTAGCGCGGACATTCAGTACTTC	CSVGSSADIQYF
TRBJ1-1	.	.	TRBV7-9	TGTGCCAGCAGCCCCGGGGGGAAGACCTACACTGAAGCTTTCTTT	CASSPGGKTYTEAFF
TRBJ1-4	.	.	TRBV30	TGTGCCTGGGCTGCGGACAGTGGTGTCGGAGAAAAACTGTTTTTT	CAWAADSGVGEKLFF
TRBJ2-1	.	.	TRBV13	TGTGCCAGCAGTAGCGGATACTCCTACAATGAGCAGTTCTTC	CASSSGYSYNEQFF
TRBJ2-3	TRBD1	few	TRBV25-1	TGTGCCAGCCGAGGACAGGGCTACACAGATACGCAGTATTTT	CASRGQGYTDTQYF
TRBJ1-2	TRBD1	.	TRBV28	TGTGCCAGCAGTTACAGGGGGCGCGCTGGGGGCTACACCTTC	CASSYRGRAGGYTF
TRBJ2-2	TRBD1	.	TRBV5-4	TGTGCCAGCAGCCTCGACAGGGGGCTGACCGGGGAGCTGTTTTTT	CASSLDRGLTGELFF
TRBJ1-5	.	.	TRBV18	TGTGCCAGCTCAGGAGAAGGGGGCAATCAGCCCCAGCATTTT	CASSGEGGNQPQHF
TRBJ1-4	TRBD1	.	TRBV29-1	TGCAGCGTCGCAGGACAGGAAAGTGAAAAACTGTTTTTT	CSVAGQESEKLFF
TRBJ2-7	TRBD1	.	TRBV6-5	TGTGCCAGCAGTTACTCGAAAGGGCAGGGGGCGTACGAGCAGTACTTC	CASSYSKGQGAYEQYF
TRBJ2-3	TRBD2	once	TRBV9	TGTGCCAGCAGCGCACCCCCGGGAGGGGGAATTCGAGGGGATACGCAGTATTTT	CASSAPPGGGIRGDTQYF
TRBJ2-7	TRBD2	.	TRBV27	TGTGCCAGCAGTCTCGCTCCCGGGCGGGGGAGGAAAGACTACGAGCAGTACTTC	CASSLAPGRGRKDYEQYF
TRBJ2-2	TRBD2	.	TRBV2	TGTGCCAGCACTTCGGGACTAGCGGACACCGGGGAGCTGTTTTTT	CASTSGLADTGELFF
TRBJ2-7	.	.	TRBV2	TGTGCCAGCAGTGTAGCGGGACAGGGTTCCTACGAGCAGTACTTC	CASSVAGQGSYEQYF
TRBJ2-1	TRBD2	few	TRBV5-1	TGCGCCAGCAGCTTGGTACCAGCGGGAGCCCAGAACCCAAAGCTGAATGAGCAGTTCTTC	CASSLVPAGAQNPKLNEQFF
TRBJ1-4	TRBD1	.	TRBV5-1	TGCGCCAGCAGCCCGGGACAGCTGAATCAGGGGGAAAAACTGTTTTTT	CASSPGQLNQGEKLFF
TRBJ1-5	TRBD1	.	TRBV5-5	TGTGCCAGCAGCCCGGGACAGGGTTACCATCAGCCCCAGCATTTT	CASSPGQGYHQPQHF
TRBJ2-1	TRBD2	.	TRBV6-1	TGTGCCAGCAGTGACCTACTACTAGCGGGAGGGCCGGATGAGCAGTTCTTC	CASSDLLLAGGPDEQFF
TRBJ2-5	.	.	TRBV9	TGTGCCAGCAGCCCCCTCGACTCGTACCAAGAGACCCAGTACTTC	CASSPLDSYQETQYF
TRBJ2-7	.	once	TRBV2	TGTGCCAGCAGGAGCCTCTACGAGCAGTACTTC	CASRSLYEQYF
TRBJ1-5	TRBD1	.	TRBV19	TGTGCCAGTAGTATACAGGGGGCGCGAAGCAATCAGCCCCAGCATTTT	CASSIQGARSNQPQHF
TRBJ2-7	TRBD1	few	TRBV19	TGTGCCAGTAGTAATAGGGGACAGGCCTACGAGCAGTACTTC	CASSNRGQAYEQYF
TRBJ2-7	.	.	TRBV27	TGTGCCAGCAGTTCACAGGGCCAGGCCCCCTACGAGCAGTACTTC	CASSSQGQAPYEQYF
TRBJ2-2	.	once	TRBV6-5	TGTGCCAGCAGTTACTCTGGTCAGGGTAACACCGGGGAGCTGTTTTTT	CASSYSGQGNTGELFF
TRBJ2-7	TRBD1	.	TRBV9	TGTGCCAGCAGCCTTACAGGGGTGCCCTACGAGCAGTACTTC	CASSLTGVPYEQYF
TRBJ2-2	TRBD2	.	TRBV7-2	TGTGCCAGCAGCTTCCAGGGACTAGCGGGAGCTACCGGGGAGCTGTTTTTT	CASSFQGLAGATGELFF
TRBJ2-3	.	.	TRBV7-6	TGTGCCAGCAGCCCCACACCTGGCACAGATACGCAGTATTTT	CASSPTPGTDTQYF
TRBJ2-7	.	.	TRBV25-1	TGTGCCAGCAGTGAACAGGGTTCCTACGAGCAGTACTTC	CASSEQGSYEQYF
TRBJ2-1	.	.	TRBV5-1	TGCGCCAGCAGCTGGATAAATACAGGAAACAATGAGCAGTTCTTC	CASSWINTGNNEQFF
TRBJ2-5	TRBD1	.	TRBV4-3	TGCGCCAGCAGCCCTGAAGGGGGCACCCAGTACTTC	CASSPEGGTQYF
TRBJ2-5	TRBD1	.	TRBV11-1	TGTGCCAGCAGTAGACAGGGTGAGACCCAGTACTTC	CASSRQGETQYF
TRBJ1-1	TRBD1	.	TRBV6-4	TGTGCCAGCAGGACAGGGGACAGGGGTTTTGCTGAAGCTTTCTTT	CASRTGDRGFAEAFF
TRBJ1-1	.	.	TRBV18	TGTGCCAGCAACACGCCACAGGACACTGAAGCTTTCTTT	CASNTPQDTEAFF
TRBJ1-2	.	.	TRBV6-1	TGTGCCAGCAGACCTACGGGGGGGCGAGACGGCTACACCTTC	CASRPTGGRDGYTF
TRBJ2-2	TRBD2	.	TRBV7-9	TGTGCCAGCAGCTTAGGCGGGAGTGGCGGGGAGCTGTTTTTT	CASSLGGSGGELFF